The present T cell receptor (beta chain) was sequenced within a study of cytomegalovirus exposure and HLA in healthy donors. Study as a whole: The 600 to 800 first-cohort repertoires shared a platform with the 130 or so validation repertoires, as reported in a later analysis.

Sequencing was performed with immunoSEQ multiplex PCR; in TCRdb, only in-frame clones are kept and a portion is missing. The profile shows fewer than 200,000 clones, roughly 80% of them singletons. This clone was observed a single time. Its specificity is not known. The CDR3 extends over 14 amino acids. Germline V gene sequence: CDR1 MNHEY, CDR2 SMNVEV (reference sequence). The junction had 9 bases not matched to a gene; V was cut back by 10 bases and J by 6 bases. Study-level results: For most TCR sequences rarity was the rule, although some public TCRs occurred in many donors. Researchers catalogued 150 or so TCR beta chains as cytomegalovirus-associated. According to a subsequent analysis, TCR clusters from the first cohort were inclined to appear together in the 130 or so validation repertoires.

The clonotype was recovered from a woman between 18 and 30 years old in good health and CMV-seropositive. Sequencing was carried out using PBMCs. J is TRBJ2-2 and V is TRBV27; 9 bases fit TRBD1. CDR3 protein: CATRTGVGAGELFF. Here the CDR3 DNA reads TGTGCCACCCGGACAGGGGTAGGGGCCGGGGAGCTGTTTTTT.